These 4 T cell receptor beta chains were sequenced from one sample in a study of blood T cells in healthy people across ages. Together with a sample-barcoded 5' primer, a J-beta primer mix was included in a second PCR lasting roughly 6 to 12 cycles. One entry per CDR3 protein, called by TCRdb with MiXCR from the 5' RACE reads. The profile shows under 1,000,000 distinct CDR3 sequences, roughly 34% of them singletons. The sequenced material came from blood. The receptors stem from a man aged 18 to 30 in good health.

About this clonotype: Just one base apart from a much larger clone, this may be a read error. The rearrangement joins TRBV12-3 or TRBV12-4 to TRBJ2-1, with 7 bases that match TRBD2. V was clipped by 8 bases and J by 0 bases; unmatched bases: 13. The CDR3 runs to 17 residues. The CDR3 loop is CASVPYGRGSSYNEQFF. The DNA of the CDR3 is TGTGCCAGCGTTCCCTACGGGCGGGGGAGCTCCTACAATGAGCAGTTCTTC.

The CDR3 spells CASSHLGKGGRNTDTQYF. The CDR3 bases are TGTGCCAGCAGCCACCTGGGGAAAGGCGGGCGAAACACAGATACGCAGTATTTT. This chain connects TRBV4-2 to TRBJ2-3; possible D gene TRBD2, 5 bases. The CDR3 consists of 18 residues. The germline V gene encodes CDR1 LGHNA and CDR2 YNFKEQ. V lost 3 bases to trimming and J lost 2 bases, with 21 bases between them.

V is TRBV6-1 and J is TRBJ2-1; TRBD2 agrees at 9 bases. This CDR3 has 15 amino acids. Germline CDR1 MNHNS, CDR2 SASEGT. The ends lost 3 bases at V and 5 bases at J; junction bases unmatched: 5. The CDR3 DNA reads TGTGCCAGCAGTGAGGTAGCGGGGGAGAACAATGAGCAGTTCTTC. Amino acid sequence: CASSEVAGENNEQFF.

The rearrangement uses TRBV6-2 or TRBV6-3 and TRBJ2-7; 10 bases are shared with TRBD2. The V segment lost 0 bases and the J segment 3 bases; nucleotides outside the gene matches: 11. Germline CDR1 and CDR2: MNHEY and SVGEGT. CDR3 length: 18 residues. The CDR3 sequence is CASSYSRGLEREGYEQYF. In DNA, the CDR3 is TGTGCCAGCAGTTACTCCCGCGGACTCGAGCGGGAGGGCTACGAGCAGTACTTC.